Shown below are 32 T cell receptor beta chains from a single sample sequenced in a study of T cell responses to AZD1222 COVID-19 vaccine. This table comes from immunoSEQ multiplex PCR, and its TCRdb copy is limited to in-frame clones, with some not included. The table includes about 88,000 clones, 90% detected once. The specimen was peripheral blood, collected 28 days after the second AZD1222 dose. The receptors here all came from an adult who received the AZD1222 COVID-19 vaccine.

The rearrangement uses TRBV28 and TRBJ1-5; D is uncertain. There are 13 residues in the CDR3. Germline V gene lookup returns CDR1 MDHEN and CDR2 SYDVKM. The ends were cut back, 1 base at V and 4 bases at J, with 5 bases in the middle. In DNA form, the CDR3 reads TGTGCCAGCAGTTTATTGAGGAATCAGCCCCAGCATTTT. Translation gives CASSLLRNQPQHF. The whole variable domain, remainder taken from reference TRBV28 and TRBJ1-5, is DVKVTQSSRYLVKRTGEKVFLECVQDMDHENMFWYRQDPGLGLRLIYFSYDVKMKEKGDIPEGYSVSREKKERFSLILESASTNQTSMYLCASSLLRNQPQHFGDGTRLSIL.

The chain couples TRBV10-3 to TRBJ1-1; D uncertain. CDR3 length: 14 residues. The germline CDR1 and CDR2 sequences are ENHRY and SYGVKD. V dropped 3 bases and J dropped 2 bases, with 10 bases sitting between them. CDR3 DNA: TGTGCCATCAGTGATTGGCAGAGCAACACTGAAGCTTTCTTT. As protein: CAISDWQSNTEAFF.

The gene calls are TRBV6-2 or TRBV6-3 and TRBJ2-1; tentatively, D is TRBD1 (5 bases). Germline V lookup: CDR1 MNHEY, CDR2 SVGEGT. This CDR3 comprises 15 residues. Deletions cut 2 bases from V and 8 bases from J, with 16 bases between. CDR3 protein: CASSYRWGLMDEQFF. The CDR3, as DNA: TGTGCCAGCAGTTACCGGTGGGGCCTAATGGATGAGCAGTTCTTC.

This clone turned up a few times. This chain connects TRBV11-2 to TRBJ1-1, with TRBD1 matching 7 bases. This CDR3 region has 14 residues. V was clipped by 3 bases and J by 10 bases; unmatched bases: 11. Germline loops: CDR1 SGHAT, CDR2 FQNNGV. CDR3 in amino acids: CASSLGQTGVAAFF. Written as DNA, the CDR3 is TGTGCCAGCAGCTTGGGACAGACCGGCGTGGCAGCTTTCTTT. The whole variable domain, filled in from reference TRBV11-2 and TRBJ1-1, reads EAGVAQSPRYKIIEKRQSVAFWCNPISGHATLYWYQQILGQGPKLLIQFQNNGVVDDSQLPKDRFSAERLKGVDSTLKIQPAKLEDSAVYLCASSLGQTGVAAFFGQGTRLTVV.

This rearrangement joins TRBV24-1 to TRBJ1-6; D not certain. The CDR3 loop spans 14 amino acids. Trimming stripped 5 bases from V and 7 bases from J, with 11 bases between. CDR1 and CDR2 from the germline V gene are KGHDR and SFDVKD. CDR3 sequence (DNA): TGTGCCACCAGTGCTAGGGCCCAAAATTCACCCCTCCACTTT. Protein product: CATSARAQNSPLHF.

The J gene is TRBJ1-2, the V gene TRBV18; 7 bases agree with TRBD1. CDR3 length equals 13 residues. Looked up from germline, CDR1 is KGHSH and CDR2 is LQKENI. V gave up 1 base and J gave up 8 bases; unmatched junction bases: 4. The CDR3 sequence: CASSPQGADGYTF. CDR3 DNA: TGTGCCAGCTCACCACAGGGGGCGGACGGCTACACCTTC.

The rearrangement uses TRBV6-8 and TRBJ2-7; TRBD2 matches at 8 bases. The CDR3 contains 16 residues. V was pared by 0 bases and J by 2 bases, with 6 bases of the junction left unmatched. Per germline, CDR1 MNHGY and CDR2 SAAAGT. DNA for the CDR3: TGTGCCAGCAGTTACTCGAAAGCGGGGGTACCCTACGAGCAGTACTTC. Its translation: CASSYSKAGVPYEQYF.

The CDR3 protein is CASSLVGVRGNEQFF. In DNA, the CDR3 is TGTGCCAGCAGCTTAGTTGGGGTCAGGGGGAATGAGCAGTTCTTC. This chain uses TRBV11-1 with TRBJ2-1; 7 bases fit TRBD1. The V gene's germline CDR1 is SGHAT and CDR2 FQDESV (reference sequence). This CDR3 is 15 amino acids long. V shed 1 base and J 7 bases; nucleotides not matched to a gene: 7.

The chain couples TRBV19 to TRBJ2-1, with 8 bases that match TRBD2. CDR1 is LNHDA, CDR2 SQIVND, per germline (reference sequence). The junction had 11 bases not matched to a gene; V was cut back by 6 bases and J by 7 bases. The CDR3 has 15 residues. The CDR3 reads CASSRASGGSNEQFF. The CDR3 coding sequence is TGTGCCAGTAGCCGGGCCAGCGGGGGTTCGAATGAGCAGTTCTTC. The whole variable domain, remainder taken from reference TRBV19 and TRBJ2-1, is DGGITQSPKYLFRKEGQNVTLSCEQNLNHDAMYWYRQDPGQGLRLIYYSQIVNDFQKGDIAEGYSVSREKKESFPLTVTSAQKNPTAFYLCASSRASGGSNEQFFGPGTRLTVL.

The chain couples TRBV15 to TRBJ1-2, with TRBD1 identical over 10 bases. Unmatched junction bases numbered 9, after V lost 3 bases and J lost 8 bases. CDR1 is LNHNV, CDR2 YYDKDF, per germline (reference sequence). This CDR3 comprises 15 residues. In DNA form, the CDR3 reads TGTGCCACCAGCAGGCCCCGGGACAGGGGATCGGGCTACACCTTC. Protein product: CATSRPRDRGSGYTF.

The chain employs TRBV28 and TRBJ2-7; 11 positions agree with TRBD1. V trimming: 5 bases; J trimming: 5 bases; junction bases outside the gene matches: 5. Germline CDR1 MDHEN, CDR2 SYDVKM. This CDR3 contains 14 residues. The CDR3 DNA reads TGTGCCAGCAGTGCCGGACAGGGGGCCAACGAGCAGTACTTC. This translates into CASSAGQGANEQYF.

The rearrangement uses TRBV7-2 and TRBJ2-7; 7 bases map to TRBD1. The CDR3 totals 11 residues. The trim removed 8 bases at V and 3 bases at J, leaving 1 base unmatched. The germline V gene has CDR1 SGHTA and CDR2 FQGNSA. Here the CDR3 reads CASWDSYEQYF. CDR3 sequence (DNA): TGTGCCAGCTGGGACAGCTACGAGCAGTACTTC.

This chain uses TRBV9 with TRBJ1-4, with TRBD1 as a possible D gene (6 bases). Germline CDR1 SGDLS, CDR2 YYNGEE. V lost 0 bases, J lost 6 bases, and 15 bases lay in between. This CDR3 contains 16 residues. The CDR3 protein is CASSVEVGQGYEKLFF. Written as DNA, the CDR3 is TGTGCCAGCAGCGTAGAGGTCGGGCAGGGGTATGAAAAACTGTTTTTT.

This CDR3 is CASSPAWGTQYF. The CDR3 coding sequence is TGTGCCAGCAGCCCCGCCTGGGGGACCCAGTACTTC. This chain joins TRBV11-1 and TRBJ2-5; D gene unclear. This CDR3 contains 12 residues. Looked up from germline, CDR1 is SGHAT and CDR2 is FQDESV (reference sequence). V was trimmed by 5 bases and J by 7 bases, leaving 11 bases between them.

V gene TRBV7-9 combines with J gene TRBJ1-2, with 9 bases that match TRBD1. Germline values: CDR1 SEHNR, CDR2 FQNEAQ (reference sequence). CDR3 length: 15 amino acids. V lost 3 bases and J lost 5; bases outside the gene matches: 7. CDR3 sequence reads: CASSFSGTGKYGYTF. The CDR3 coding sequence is TGTGCCAGCAGCTTCTCCGGGACAGGGAAGTATGGCTACACCTTC.

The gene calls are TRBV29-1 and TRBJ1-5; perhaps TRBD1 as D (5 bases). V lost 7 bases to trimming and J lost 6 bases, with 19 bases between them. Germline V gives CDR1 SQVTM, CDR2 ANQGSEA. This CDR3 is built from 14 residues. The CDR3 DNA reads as TGCAGCGGGAGGGGTGGCAGGGTAAGTCAGCCCCAGCATTTT. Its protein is CSGRGGRVSQPQHF. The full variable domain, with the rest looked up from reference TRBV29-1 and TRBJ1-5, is SAVISQKPSRDICQRGTSLTIQCQVDSQVTMMFWYRQQPGQSLTLIATANQGSEATYESGFVIDKFPISRPNLTFSTLTVSNMSPEDSSIYLCSGRGGRVSQPQHFGDGTRLSIL.

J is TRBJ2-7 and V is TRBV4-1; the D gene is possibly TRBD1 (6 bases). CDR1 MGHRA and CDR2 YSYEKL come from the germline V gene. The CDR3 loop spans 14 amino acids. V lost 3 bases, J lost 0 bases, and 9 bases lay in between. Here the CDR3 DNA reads TGCGCCAGCAGCCACCCAGGGGACTCCTACGAGCAGTACTTC. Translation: CASSHPGDSYEQYF.

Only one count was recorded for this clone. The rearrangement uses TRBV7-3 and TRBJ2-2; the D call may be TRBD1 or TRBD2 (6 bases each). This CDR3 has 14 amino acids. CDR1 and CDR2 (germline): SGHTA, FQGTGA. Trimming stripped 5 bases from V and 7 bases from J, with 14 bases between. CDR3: CASSPGGGYGELFF. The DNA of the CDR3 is TGTGCCAGCAGCCCCGGAGGGGGTTACGGGGAGCTGTTTTTT. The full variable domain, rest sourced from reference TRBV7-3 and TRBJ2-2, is GAGVSQTPSNKVTEKGKYVELRCDPISGHTALYWYRQSLGQGPEFLIYFQGTGAADDSGLPNDRFFAVRPEGSVSTLKIQRTERGDSAVYLCASSPGGGYGELFFGEGSRLTVL.

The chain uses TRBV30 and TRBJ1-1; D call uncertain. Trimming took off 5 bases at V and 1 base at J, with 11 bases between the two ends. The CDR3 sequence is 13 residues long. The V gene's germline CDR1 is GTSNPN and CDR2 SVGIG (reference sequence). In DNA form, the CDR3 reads TGTGCCTGGTGCCGACACCCGAACACTGAAGCTTTCTTT. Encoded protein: CAWCRHPNTEAFF.

CDR3 DNA sequence: TGTGCCAGCAGCTCCGGACAGCAGCTTGGAAACACCATATATTTT. It specifies CASSSGQQLGNTIYF. V is TRBV11-3 and J is TRBJ1-3, with D perhaps TRBD1 (6 bases). Per the germline V gene, CDR1 is SGHNT and CDR2 is YENEEA. This CDR3 contains 15 residues. V was trimmed by 4 bases and J by 3 bases, leaving 13 bases between them.

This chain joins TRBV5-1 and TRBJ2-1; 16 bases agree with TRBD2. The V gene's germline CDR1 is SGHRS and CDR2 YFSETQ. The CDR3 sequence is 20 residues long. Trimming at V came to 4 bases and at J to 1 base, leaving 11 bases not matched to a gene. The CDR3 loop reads CASSPFGTSGGANSYNEQFF. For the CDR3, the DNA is TGCGCCAGCAGCCCTTTCGGGACTAGCGGGGGGGCCAATTCCTACAATGAGCAGTTCTTC. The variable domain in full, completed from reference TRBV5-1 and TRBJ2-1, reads KAGVTQTPRYLIKTRGQQVTLSCSPISGHRSVSWYQQTPGQGLQFLFEYFSETQRNKGNFPGRFSGRQFSNSRSEMNVSTLELGDSALYLCASSPFGTSGGANSYNEQFFGPGTRLTVL.

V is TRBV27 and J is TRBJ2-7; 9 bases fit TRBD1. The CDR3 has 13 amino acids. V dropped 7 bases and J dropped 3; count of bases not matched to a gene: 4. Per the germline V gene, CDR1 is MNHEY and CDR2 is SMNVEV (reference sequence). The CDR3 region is CASKVGQGYEQYF. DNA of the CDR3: TGTGCCAGCAAGGTGGGACAGGGCTACGAGCAGTACTTC.

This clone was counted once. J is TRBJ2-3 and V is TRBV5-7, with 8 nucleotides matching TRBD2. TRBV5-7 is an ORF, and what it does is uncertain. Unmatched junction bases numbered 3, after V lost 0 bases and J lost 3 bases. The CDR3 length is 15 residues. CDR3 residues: CASSLGSGGTDTQYF. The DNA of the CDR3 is TGTGCCAGCAGCTTGGGAAGCGGGGGTACAGATACGCAGTATTTT.

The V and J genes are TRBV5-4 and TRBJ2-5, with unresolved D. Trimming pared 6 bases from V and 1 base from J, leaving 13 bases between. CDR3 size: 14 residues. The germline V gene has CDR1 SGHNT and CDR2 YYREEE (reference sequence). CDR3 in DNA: TGTGCCAGCAACCCCACCGGGTTCCAAGAGACCCAGTACTTC. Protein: CASNPTGFQETQYF.

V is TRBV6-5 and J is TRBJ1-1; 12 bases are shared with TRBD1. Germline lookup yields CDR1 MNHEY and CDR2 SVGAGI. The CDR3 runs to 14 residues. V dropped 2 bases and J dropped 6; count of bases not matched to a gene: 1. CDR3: CASSYGTGGAEAFF. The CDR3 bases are TGTGCCAGCAGTTACGGGACAGGGGGCGCTGAAGCTTTCTTT.

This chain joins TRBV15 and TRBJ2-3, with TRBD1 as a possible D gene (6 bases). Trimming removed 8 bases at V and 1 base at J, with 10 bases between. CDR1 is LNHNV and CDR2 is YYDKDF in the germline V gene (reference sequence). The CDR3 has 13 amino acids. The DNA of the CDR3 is TGTGCCACCGGGGCAGGGGGCACAGATACGCAGTATTTT. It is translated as CATGAGGTDTQYF.

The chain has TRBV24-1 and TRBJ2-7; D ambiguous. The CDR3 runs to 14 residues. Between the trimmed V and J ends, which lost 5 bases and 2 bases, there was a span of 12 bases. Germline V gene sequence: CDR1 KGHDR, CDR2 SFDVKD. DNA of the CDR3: TGTGCCACCAGTGCCCCCGGCAGTGCCTACGAGCAGTACTTC. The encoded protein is CATSAPGSAYEQYF.

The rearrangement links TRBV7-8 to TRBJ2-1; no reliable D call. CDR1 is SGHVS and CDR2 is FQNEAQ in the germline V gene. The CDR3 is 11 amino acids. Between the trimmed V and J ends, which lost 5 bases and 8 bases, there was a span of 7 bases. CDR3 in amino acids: CASSLVYEQFF. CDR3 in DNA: TGTGCCAGCAGCCTTGTTTATGAGCAGTTCTTC.

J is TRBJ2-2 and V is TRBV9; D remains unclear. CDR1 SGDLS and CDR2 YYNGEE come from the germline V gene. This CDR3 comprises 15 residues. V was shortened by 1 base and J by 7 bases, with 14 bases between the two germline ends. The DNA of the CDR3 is TGTGCCAGCAGCGTACAAGGGCGTAAGGACGGGGAGCTGTTTTTT. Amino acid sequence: CASSVQGRKDGELFF.

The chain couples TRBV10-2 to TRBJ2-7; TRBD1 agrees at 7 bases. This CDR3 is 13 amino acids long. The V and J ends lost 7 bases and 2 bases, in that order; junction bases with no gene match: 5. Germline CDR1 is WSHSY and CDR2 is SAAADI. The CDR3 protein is CASKGGVAYEQYF. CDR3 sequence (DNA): TGCGCCAGCAAAGGGGGCGTAGCCTACGAGCAGTACTTC.

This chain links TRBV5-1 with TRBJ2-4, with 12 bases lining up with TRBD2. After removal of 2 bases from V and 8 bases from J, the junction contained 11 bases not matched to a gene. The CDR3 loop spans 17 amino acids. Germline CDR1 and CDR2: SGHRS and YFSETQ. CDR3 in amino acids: CASSFSGLAGYQHIQYF. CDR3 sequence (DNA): TGCGCCAGCAGCTTTTCAGGACTAGCGGGGTACCAACACATTCAGTACTTC. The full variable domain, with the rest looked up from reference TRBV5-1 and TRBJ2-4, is KAGVTQTPRYLIKTRGQQVTLSCSPISGHRSVSWYQQTPGQGLQFLFEYFSETQRNKGNFPGRFSGRQFSNSRSEMNVSTLELGDSALYLCASSFSGLAGYQHIQYFGAGTRLSVL.

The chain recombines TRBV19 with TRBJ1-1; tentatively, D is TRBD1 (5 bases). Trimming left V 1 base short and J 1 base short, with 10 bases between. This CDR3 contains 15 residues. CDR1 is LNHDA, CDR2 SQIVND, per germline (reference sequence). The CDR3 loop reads CASSIVGGANTEAFF. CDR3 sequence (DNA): TGTGCCAGTAGTATAGTTGGGGGTGCGAACACTGAAGCTTTCTTT.